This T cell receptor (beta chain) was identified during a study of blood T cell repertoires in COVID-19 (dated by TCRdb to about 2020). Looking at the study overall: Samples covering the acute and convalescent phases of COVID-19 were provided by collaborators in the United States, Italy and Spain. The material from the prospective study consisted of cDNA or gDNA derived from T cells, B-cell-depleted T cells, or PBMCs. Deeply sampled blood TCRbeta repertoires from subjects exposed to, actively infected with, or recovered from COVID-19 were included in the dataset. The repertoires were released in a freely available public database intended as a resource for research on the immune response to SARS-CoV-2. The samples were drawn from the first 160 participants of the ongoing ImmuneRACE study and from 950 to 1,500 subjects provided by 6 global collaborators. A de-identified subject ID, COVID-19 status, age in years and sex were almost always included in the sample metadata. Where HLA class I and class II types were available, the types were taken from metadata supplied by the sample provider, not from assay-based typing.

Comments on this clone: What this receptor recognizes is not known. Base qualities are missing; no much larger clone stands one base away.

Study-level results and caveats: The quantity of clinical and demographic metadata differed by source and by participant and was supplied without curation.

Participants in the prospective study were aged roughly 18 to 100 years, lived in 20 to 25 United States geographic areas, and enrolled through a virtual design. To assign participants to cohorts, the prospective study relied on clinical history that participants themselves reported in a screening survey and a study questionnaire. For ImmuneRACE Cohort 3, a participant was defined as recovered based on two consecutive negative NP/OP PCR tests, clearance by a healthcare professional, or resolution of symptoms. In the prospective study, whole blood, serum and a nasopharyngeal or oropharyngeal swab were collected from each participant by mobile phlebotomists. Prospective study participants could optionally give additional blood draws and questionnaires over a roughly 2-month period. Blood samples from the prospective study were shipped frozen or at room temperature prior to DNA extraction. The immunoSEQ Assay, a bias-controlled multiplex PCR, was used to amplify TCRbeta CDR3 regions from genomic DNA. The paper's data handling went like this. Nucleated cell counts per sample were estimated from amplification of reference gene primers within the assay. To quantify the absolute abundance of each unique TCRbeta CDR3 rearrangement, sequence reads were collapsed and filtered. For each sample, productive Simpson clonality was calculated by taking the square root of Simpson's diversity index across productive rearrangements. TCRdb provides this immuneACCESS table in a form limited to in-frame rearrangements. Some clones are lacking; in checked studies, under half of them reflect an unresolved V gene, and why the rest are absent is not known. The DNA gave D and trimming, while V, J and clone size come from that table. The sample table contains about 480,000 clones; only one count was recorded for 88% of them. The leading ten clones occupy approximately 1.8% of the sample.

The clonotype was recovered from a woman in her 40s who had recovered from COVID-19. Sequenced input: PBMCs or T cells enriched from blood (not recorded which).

The nucleotide sequence reads as follows: TGTGCCAGCAGCCAAGATATAAGTCGAGGGGGTTATTGGGAGCAGTACTTC. It specifies CASSQDISRGGYWEQYF. Recombination joined TRBV3-1 (or the pseudogene TRBV3-2) with TRBJ2-7; TRBD1 is perhaps the D gene, given 6 matching bases. The CDR3 has 17 amino acids, counting the end cysteine and phenylalanine. Only the CDR3 part of the read is kept: 51 bases, read in frame from the first base. The junction shows trimming of 0 bases on V and 7 bases on J, plus 22 bases between the germline ends. In the germline V gene (reference sequence), CDR1 corresponds to LGHDT and CDR2 to YNNKEL.